Listed below are T cell receptor beta chains from one sample, sequenced in a study of CD8+CD57+ T cells in acquired aplastic anemia. TCRdb re-analysed the reads in MiXCR, keeping a single row per CDR3 protein. The sample holds 200,000 to 250,000 distinct CDR3 sequences, about half seen once. Sequencing was done on a sample of sorted CD4+, CD8+, or CD8+CD57+ T cells (not recorded which) from PBMCs. The receptors derive from a human donor with aplastic anemia. Both conserved end residues are part of each CDR3. A D gene is named only where the DNA matches it firmly. Expanded clones are given a class, and other clones once, few, many or no size at all.

abundance,v_gene,d_gene,j_gene,CDR3aa,CDR3nt
.,TRBV7-2,.,TRBJ1-1,CASKRTEANTEAFF,TGTGCCAGCAAGCGGACAGAGGCGAACACTGAAGCTTTCTTT
.,TRBV20-1,.,TRBJ2-5,CSATDSHQETQYF,TGCAGTGCTACGGACAGTCACCAAGAGACCCAGTACTTC
.,TRBV27,.,TRBJ1-2,CAGSPSDGYGYTF,TGTGCCGGCAGTCCGTCGGACGGCTATGGCTACACCTTC
.,TRBV20-1,TRBD2,TRBJ2-3,CSAPTLGLAASTDTQYF,TGCAGTGCCCCAACCCTCGGACTAGCGGCAAGCACAGATACGCAGTATTTT
.,TRBV2,TRBD1,TRBJ1-6,CASSSTGGYSPLHF,TGTGCCAGCAGTTCTACAGGGGGTTACTCACCCCTCCACTTT
many,TRBV19,TRBD1,TRBJ1-5,CASNQDRESNQPQHF,TGTGCCAGTAATCAGGACAGGGAGAGCAATCAGCCCCAGCATTTT
.,TRBV19,.,TRBJ2-7,CASRRWGEKQYF,TGTGCCAGTAGAAGGTGGGGTGAAAAGCAGTACTTC
.,TRBV24-1,.,TRBJ2-1,CATSDSRRRDGIYNEQFF,TGTGCCACCAGTGACTCCCGCCGAAGGGACGGGATCTACAATGAGCAGTTCTTC
.,TRBV6-2/TRBV6-3,.,TRBJ1-4,CASKKGGVNEKLFF,TGTGCCAGCAAGAAGGGGGGGGTCAATGAAAAACTGTTTTTT
few,TRBV10-3,.,TRBJ1-1,CAISDPVRDRSEAFF,TGTGCCATCAGTGATCCGGTACGGGATAGATCTGAAGCTTTCTTT
.,TRBV9,.,TRBJ2-7,CASSVGVSKTYEQCF,TGTGCCAGCAGCGTAGGGGTGTCGAAGACCTACGAGCAGTGCTTC
many,TRBV28,.,TRBJ1-1,CASKKDIWNTEAFF,TGTGCCAGCAAAAAGGACATATGGAACACTGAAGCTTTCTTT
.,TRBV28,.,TRBJ2-5,CASTDPGRGEETQYF,TGTGCCAGCACCGACCCCGGGAGAGGGGAAGAGACCCAGTACTTC
few,TRBV2,TRBD1,TRBJ1-2,CASGDRADYGYTF,TGTGCCAGCGGGGACAGGGCGGACTATGGCTACACCTTC
many,TRBV4-1,TRBD1,TRBJ2-1,CASSQDRQGASYNEQFF,TGCGCCAGCAGCCAAGATAGACAGGGGGCTTCCTACAATGAGCAGTTCTTC
.,TRBV7-9,TRBD1,TRBJ2-7,CASSLDLDRGRTPLEQYF,TGTGCCAGCAGCTTAGATCTGGACAGGGGGCGAACCCCACTCGAGCAGTACTTC
.,TRBV7-6,.,TRBJ2-5,CASSSAWGVQETQYF,TGTGCCAGCAGCTCTGCTTGGGGCGTTCAAGAGACCCAGTACTTC
few,TRBV20-1,.,TRBJ2-7,CSARGVGKGEQYF,TGCAGTGCTAGAGGTGTCGGGAAAGGCGAGCAGTACTTC